The 22 T cell receptor beta chains presented below share a single source sample, sequenced in a study of T cells in Graves' hyperthyroidism and ophthalmopathy. RNA transcripts served as the template for amplifying TCR beta CDR3 regions. A first-round RT-PCR of the TCR CDR3 used the HTBI primer set. TCRdb redid the calling of the multiplex PCR reads with MiXCR, one entry per CDR3 protein. The sample records fewer than 600,000 distinct CDR3 sequences, 12% to 15% being singletons. The sample taken for sequencing was blood. These receptors all stem from a woman in her 40s with Graves' hyperthyroidism.

This clonotype was picked up many times. The chain carries TRBV28 and TRBJ2-7; the D gene could be TRBD1 or TRBD2 (5 bases each). The V and J ends lost 8 bases and 5 bases respectively, with 16 bases between them. Germline assignment: CDR1 MDHEN and CDR2 SYDVKM. The CDR3 is 13 residues long. Written as DNA, the CDR3 is TGTGCCAGCGTTGAGCAGGGAGCCCACGAGCAGTACTTC. Its translation is CASVEQGAHEQYF.

At least ten counts were recorded for this clonotype. This chain joins TRBV20-1 and TRBJ2-7; perhaps TRBD1 as D (5 bases). The CDR3 extends over 15 amino acids. The V gene's germline CDR1 is DFQATT and CDR2 SNEGSKA (reference sequence). V was trimmed by 0 bases and J by 0 bases, leaving 12 bases between them. CDR3 coding DNA: TGCAGTGCTAGAGAGTTGGCAGGGTACTCCTACGAGCAGTACTTC. Translated, it gives CSARELAGYSYEQYF.

The gene calls are TRBV6-1 and TRBJ1-5; maybe TRBD1 (5 bases). V was cut by 4 bases and J by 4 bases, with 11 bases left in between. The CDR3 consists of 14 residues. CDR1 and CDR2 (germline): MNHNS, SASEGT. CDR3 amino acids: CASSGQRLNQPQHF. In DNA form, the CDR3 reads TGTGCCAGCAGTGGACAGCGTTTGAATCAGCCCCAGCATTTT.

This clonotype was recorded many times. CDR3 in DNA: TGTGCCAGCAGCTCGGGACTAGTGGTTTGGCAGTTCTTC. Its protein is CASSSGLVVWQFF. This sequence joins TRBV5-6 and TRBJ2-1, with TRBD2 identical over 8 bases. Per the germline V gene, CDR1 is SGHDT and CDR2 is YYEEEE. J lost 12 bases, V lost 3 bases, and 8 bases had no gene match. This CDR3 spans 13 amino acids. Looking up the rest from reference TRBV5-6 and TRBJ2-1 gives the full variable domain: DAGVTQSPTHLIKTRGQQVTLRCSPKSGHDTVSWYQQALGQGPQFIFQYYEEEERQRGNFPDRFSGHQFPNYSSELNVNALLLGDSALYLCASSSGLVVWQFFGPGTRLTVL.

This clonotype was counted a few times. The rearrangement joins TRBV18 to TRBJ2-1; no clear D. Trimming left V 4 bases short and J 0 bases short, with 10 bases between. Germline CDR1 and CDR2: KGHSH and LQKENI. This CDR3 is 15 amino acids long. CDR3 in amino acids: CASSLGVYSYNEQFF. CDR3 nucleotides: TGTGCCAGCTCACTTGGCGTATACTCCTACAATGAGCAGTTCTTC. The full variable domain, in which reference TRBV18 and TRBJ2-1 provide the parts outside the CDR3, is NAGVMQNPRHLVRRRGQEARLRCSPMKGHSHVYWYRQLPEEGLKFMVYLQKENIIDESGMPKERFSAEFPKEGPSILRIQQVVRGDSAAYFCASSLGVYSYNEQFFGPGTRLTVL.

This clonotype came up many times. This sequence joins TRBV12-3 or TRBV12-4 and TRBJ2-7; D possibly corresponds to TRBD2 (6 bases). The CDR3 is 13 residues long. The V end lost 6 bases, the J end lost 6 bases, and 15 bases lay between the germline ends. The CDR3 reads CASSRRGTGEQYF. The CDR3 nucleotides read TGTGCCAGCAGCCGACGGGGGACGGGCGAGCAGTACTTC.

This clonotype was seen many times. The J gene is TRBJ2-1, the V gene TRBV9; a weak D match, TRBD2 (5 bases). The germline gives CDR1 SGDLS, CDR2 YYNGEE. Trimming removed 3 bases from V and 2 bases from J, with 12 bases in between. The CDR3 is made up of 15 amino acids. In DNA form, the CDR3 reads TGTGCCAGCAGCGGGAGCGGTTCGGCCTACAATGAGCAGTTCTTC. Protein: CASSGSGSAYNEQFF.

The chain is built from TRBV6-1 and TRBJ1-5, with a weak D call TRBD1 (6 bases). The V and J ends lost 6 bases and 3 bases respectively, with 27 bases between them. CDR1 is MNHNS, CDR2 SASEGT, per germline. The CDR3 length is 19 residues. CDR3 amino acids: CASSLKQGSVPLPNQPQHF. The CDR3 DNA reads TGTGCCAGCAGCCTAAAACAGGGTTCAGTCCCCCTCCCCAATCAGCCCCAGCATTTT.

This clonotype was seen a few times. V gene TRBV9 combines with J gene TRBJ2-5; D may correspond to TRBD1 or TRBD2 (5 bases each). Trimming shortened V by 3 bases and J by 4 bases, and 19 bases separated the two germline ends. This CDR3 is built from 16 residues. Germline V CDR1 and CDR2: SGDLS, YYNGEE. Here the CDR3 reads CASSGGTENLRETQYF. CDR3 DNA sequence: TGTGCCAGCAGCGGGGGGACGGAGAATTTACGAGAGACCCAGTACTTC.

The table lists this clonotype with a few counts. J is TRBJ2-7 and V is TRBV6-5; TRBD2 agrees at 8 bases. V trimming: 3 bases; J trimming: 0 bases; junction bases outside the gene matches: 4. Germline-derived CDR1 and CDR2 are MNHEY and SVGAGI. The CDR3 has 15 amino acids. The CDR3 loop reads CASSYEGTSSYEQYF. Written as DNA, the CDR3 is TGTGCCAGCAGTTATGAGGGGACTAGCTCCTACGAGCAGTACTTC.

This clonotype has just a few counts. The V and J genes are TRBV10-2 and TRBJ1-6; 8 bases match TRBD1. V lost 6 bases and J lost 0; bases outside the gene matches: 1. The CDR3 extends over 15 amino acids. Germline-derived CDR1 and CDR2 are WSHSY and SAAADI. The CDR3 region has the DNA TGCGCCAGCAGAGACAGGGGCTCCTATAATTCACCCCTCCACTTT. Translating gives CASRDRGSYNSPLHF.

The J gene is TRBJ2-7, the V gene TRBV2; D not resolved. Between the trimmed V and J ends, which lost 4 bases and 0 bases, there was a span of 10 bases. There are 14 residues in the CDR3. From germline, CDR1 is SNHLY and CDR2 FYNNEI. The CDR3 spells CASSVVVPSYEQYF. As DNA, the CDR3 is TGTGCCAGCAGTGTCGTAGTACCCTCCTACGAGCAGTACTTC.

In this sample, this clonotype turned up many times. The rearrangement joins TRBV11-2 to TRBJ2-5; 9 bases agree with TRBD2. The germline V gene encodes CDR1 SGHAT and CDR2 FQNNGV. The CDR3 is made up of 15 amino acids. V gave up 5 bases and J gave up 3 bases; unmatched junction bases: 7. The CDR3 reads CASSPGASGEETQYF. For the CDR3, the DNA is TGTGCCAGCAGCCCCGGGGCTAGCGGGGAAGAGACCCAGTACTTC.

CDR3 nucleotide sequence: TGTGCCAGTAGTATTGCCAGGGGGAAAACCGGGGAGCTGTTTTTT. Translating gives CASSIARGKTGELFF. The chain employs TRBV19 and TRBJ2-2; 7 bases line up with TRBD1. The CDR3 runs 15 residues. Trimming cost V 3 bases and J 5 bases; bases outside gene matches: 6. Germline loops: CDR1 LNHDA, CDR2 SQIVND (reference sequence).

The chain carries TRBV28 and TRBJ2-7; D may be TRBD1 or TRBD2 (5 bases each). The germline CDR1 and CDR2 sequences are MDHEN and SYDVKM. The V end lost 6 bases, the J end lost 0 bases, and 12 bases lay between the germline ends. This CDR3 comprises 14 residues. The CDR3 region has the DNA TGTGCCAGCAGCATCCGGGACGGCTCCTACGAGCAGTACTTC. This encodes CASSIRDGSYEQYF. Using reference TRBV28 and TRBJ2-7 for the parts outside the CDR3, the full variable domain is DVKVTQSSRYLVKRTGEKVFLECVQDMDHENMFWYRQDPGLGLRLIYFSYDVKMKEKGDIPEGYSVSREKKERFSLILESASTNQTSMYLCASSIRDGSYEQYFGPGTRLTVT.

The chain employs TRBV19 and TRBJ2-2, with 11 bases lining up with TRBD2. The CDR3 is 15 amino acids. Trimming at V came to 5 bases and at J to 5 bases, leaving 4 bases not matched to a gene. Germline-derived CDR1 and CDR2 are LNHDA and SQIVND (reference sequence). CDR3 amino acids: CASSRGLAETGELFF. As DNA, the CDR3 is TGTGCCAGTAGTCGGGGACTAGCGGAAACCGGGGAGCTGTTTTTT.

This clonotype has ten or more counts. The V gene is TRBV30, the J gene TRBJ1-2; TRBD1 matches at 9 bases. Germline-derived CDR1 and CDR2 are GTSNPN and SVGIG (reference sequence). The CDR3 contains 13 residues. The V segment lost 3 bases and the J segment 3 bases; nucleotides outside the gene matches: 2. The CDR3 region is CAWRTGGDYGYTF. Written as DNA, the CDR3 is TGTGCCTGGAGGACAGGGGGGGACTATGGCTACACCTTC.

This clonotype was detected many times. The J gene is TRBJ1-1, the V gene TRBV15; D is undetermined. This CDR3 comprises 11 residues. V lost 3 bases to trimming and J lost 1 base, with 0 bases between them. Per germline, CDR1 LNHNV and CDR2 YYDKDF (reference sequence). CDR3 in amino acids: CATSRNTEAFF. The CDR3 nucleotides are TGTGCCACCAGCAGGAACACTGAAGCTTTCTTT.

Remarks on this clonotype: A read error may be the cause here, since a much bigger clone is one base away. The chain combines TRBV7-9 with TRBJ2-7, with D perhaps matching TRBD2 (5 bases). Looked up from germline, CDR1 is SEHNR and CDR2 is FQNEAQ (reference sequence). The length of the CDR3 is 14 residues. V was shortened by 5 bases and J by 7 bases, with 18 bases between the two germline ends. CDR3 region: CASSQSAVSNEQYF. CDR3 in DNA: TGTGCCAGCAGCCAATCAGCGGTCTCCAATGAGCAGTACTTC.

The chain links TRBV15 to TRBJ1-4; TRBD1 matches 9 bases. The CDR3 spans 15 residues. The V segment lost 2 bases and the J segment 5 bases; nucleotides outside the gene matches: 3. Looked up from germline, CDR1 is LNHNV and CDR2 is YYDKDF (reference sequence). CDR3 sequence (DNA): TGTGCCACCAGCAGAACTACAGGGGGCAATGAAAAACTGTTTTTT. Its protein product is CATSRTTGGNEKLFF.

This clonotype was seen at least ten times. V and J are TRBV30 and TRBJ2-1; 12 nucleotides line up with TRBD2. CDR1 is GTSNPN, CDR2 SVGIG, per germline (reference sequence). J gave up 7 bases and V 5 bases, and 9 bases lay outside the gene matches. This CDR3 is built from 15 residues. CDR3 loop: CAWPPSGRVLNEQFF. The CDR3 nucleotides are TGTGCCTGGCCCCCTAGCGGGAGGGTTCTAAATGAGCAGTTCTTC.

This clonotype was recorded at least ten times. V and J are TRBV9 and TRBJ2-1; D is uncertain. Germline V gene sequence: CDR1 SGDLS, CDR2 YYNGEE. This CDR3 has 12 amino acids. The V and J ends lost 4 bases and 6 bases respectively, with 8 bases between them. The chain's CDR3 is CASSPHTNEQFF. In nucleotides, the CDR3 is TGTGCCAGCAGCCCCCACACCAATGAGCAGTTCTTC.